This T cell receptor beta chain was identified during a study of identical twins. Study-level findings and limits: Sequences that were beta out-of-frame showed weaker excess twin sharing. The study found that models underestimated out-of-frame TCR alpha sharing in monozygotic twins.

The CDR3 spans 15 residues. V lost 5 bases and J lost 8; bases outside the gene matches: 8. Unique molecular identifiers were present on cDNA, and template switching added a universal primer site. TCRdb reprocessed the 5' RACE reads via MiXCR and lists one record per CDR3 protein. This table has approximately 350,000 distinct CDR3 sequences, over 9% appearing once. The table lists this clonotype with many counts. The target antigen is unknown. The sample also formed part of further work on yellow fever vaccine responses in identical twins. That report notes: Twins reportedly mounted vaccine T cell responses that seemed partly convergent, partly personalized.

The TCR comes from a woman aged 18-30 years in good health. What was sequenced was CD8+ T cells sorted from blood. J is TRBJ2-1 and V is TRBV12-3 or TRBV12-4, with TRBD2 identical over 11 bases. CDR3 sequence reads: CASSPLAGVRDEQFF. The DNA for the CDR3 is TGTGCCAGCAGTCCACTAGCGGGAGTTAGGGATGAGCAGTTCTTC.